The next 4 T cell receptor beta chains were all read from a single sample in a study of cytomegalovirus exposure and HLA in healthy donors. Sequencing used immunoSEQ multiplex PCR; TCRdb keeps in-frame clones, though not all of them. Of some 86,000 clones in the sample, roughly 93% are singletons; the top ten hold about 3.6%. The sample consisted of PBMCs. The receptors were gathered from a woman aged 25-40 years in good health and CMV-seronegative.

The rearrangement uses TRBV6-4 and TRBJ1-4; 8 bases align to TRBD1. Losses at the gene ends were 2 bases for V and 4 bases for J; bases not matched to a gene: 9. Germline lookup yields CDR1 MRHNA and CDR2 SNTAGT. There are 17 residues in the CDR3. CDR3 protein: CASSDPEGGQVNEKLFF. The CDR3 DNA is TGTGCCAGCAGTGACCCCGAGGGGGGACAGGTTAATGAAAAACTGTTTTTT.

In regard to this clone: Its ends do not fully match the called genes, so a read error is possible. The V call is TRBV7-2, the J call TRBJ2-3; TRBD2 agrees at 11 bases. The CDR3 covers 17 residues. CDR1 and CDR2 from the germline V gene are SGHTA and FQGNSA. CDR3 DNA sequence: TGTGCCAGCAGCTTCCAAATTAGCGGGGGGGCCACAGGTACGCAGTATTTT. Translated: CASSFQISGGATGTQYF. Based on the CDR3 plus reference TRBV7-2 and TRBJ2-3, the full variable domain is GAGVSQSPSNKVTEKGKDVELRCDPISGHTALYWYRQSLGQGLEFLIYFQGNSAPDKSGLPSDRFSAERTGGSVSTLTIQRTQQEDSAVYLCASSFQISGGATGTQYFGPGTRLTVL.

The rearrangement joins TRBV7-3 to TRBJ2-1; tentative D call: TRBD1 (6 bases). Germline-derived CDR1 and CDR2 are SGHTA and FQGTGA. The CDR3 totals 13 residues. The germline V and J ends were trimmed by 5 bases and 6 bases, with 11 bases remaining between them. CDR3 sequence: CASSRDRSNEQFF. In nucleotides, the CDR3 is TGTGCCAGCAGCCGAGACAGGAGCAATGAGCAGTTCTTC.

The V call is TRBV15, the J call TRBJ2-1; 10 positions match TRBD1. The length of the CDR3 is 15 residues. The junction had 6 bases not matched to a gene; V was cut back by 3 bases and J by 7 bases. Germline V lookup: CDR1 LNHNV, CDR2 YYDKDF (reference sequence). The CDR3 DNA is TGTGCCACCAGCAGCCGGGACAGGGGAACAAATGAGCAGTTCTTC. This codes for CATSSRDRGTNEQFF.